Below, 22 T cell receptor beta chains from the same sample are listed, as sequenced in a study of T cell repertoires in cytomegalovirus infection. Each CDR3 protein is one row after TCRdb ran MiXCR on the reads. The sample has 70,000 to 75,000 distinct CDR3 sequences, 4% seen once; the top ten hold 22%. The sample was PBMCs. These receptors all stem from a human donor in good health (CMV status not recorded). Some clones in this sample may be carry-over from other donors' samples.

This clonotype has at least ten counts. The chain combines TRBV7-2 with TRBJ1-1; the D is unclear. V shed 3 bases and J shed 10 bases, with 18 bases lying between them. There are 14 residues in the CDR3. The germline V gene has CDR1 SGHTA and CDR2 FQGNSA. The CDR3 DNA reads TGTGCCAGCAGCTTCATAGGCACCAAGGGTTTAGCTTTCTTT. This gives the protein CASSFIGTKGLAFF.

This clonotype was observed at least ten times. This chain links TRBV5-5 with TRBJ1-2; the D gene is possibly TRBD1 (5 bases). Germline V gives CDR1 SGHKS, CDR2 YYEKEE (reference sequence). V was shortened by 3 bases and J by 5 bases, with 17 bases between the two germline ends. This CDR3 spans 15 amino acids. The CDR3 DNA reads TGTGCCAGCAGCTGGGAGCCAGGGATCGGATATGGCTACACCTTC. Translating gives CASSWEPGIGYGYTF.

This clonotype was counted many times. This chain links TRBV7-3 with TRBJ1-6, with D possibly matching TRBD1 (5 bases). The CDR3 contains 14 residues. Germline CDR1 reads SGHTA; CDR2 reads FQGTGA. The V end lost 5 bases, the J end lost 7 bases, and 12 bases lay between the germline ends. CDR3 nucleotide sequence: TGTGCCAGCAGCCGTGACAGCGAGAATTCACCCCTCCACTTT. Protein product: CASSRDSENSPLHF.

This clonotype was found many times. The chain carries TRBV14 and TRBJ2-7; D gene ambiguous. The CDR3 spans 12 residues. Germline V gene lookup returns CDR1 SGHDN and CDR2 FVKESK. Trimming removed 1 base at V and 6 bases at J, with 7 bases between. CDR3 coding DNA: TGTGCCAGCAGCCAAGTTTGGGGCGAGCAGTACTTC. Protein product: CASSQVWGEQYF.

This clonotype was seen many times. The rearrangement uses TRBV13 and TRBJ2-1, with D possibly matching TRBD1 (6 bases). V lost 5 bases and J lost 3, with 11 bases in between. The CDR3 is 14 residues long. Germline-derived CDR1 and CDR2 are PRHDT and FYEKMQ (reference sequence). In nucleotides, the CDR3 is TGTGCCAGCAGCGTAAGGGGGAGCTACAATGAGCAGTTCTTC. It yields the protein CASSVRGSYNEQFF.

In its sample, this clonotype was seen many times. The chain uses TRBV7-2 and TRBJ2-4; TRBD2 is a possible D gene (6 bases). V gave up 5 bases and J gave up 9 bases, with 11 bases separating them. Germline V gene lookup returns CDR1 SGHTA and CDR2 FQGNSA. The CDR3 runs to 12 residues. The CDR3, as DNA: TGTGCCAGCAGCGTCCGGGAGAGCATTCAGTACTTC. Translation: CASSVRESIQYF.

This clonotype was observed many times. This rearrangement joins TRBV7-2 to TRBJ1-5; 9 positions agree with TRBD1. J was trimmed by 4 bases and V by 5 bases; bases with no gene match: 6. Germline V CDR1 and CDR2: SGHTA, FQGNSA. The CDR3 covers 15 residues. CDR3 DNA sequence: TGTGCCAGCAGCCCACAAGGACAGGGGAATCAGCCCCAGCATTTT. As protein: CASSPQGQGNQPQHF.

CDR3 region: CASRRERGGNEQFF. The CDR3 region has the DNA TGTGCCAGTCGTCGGGAACGCGGGGGCAATGAGCAGTTCTTC. V and J are TRBV6-1 and TRBJ2-1; 7 nucleotides agree with TRBD2. The trim removed 9 bases at V and 6 bases at J, leaving 11 bases unmatched. CDR1 MNHNS and CDR2 SASEGT come from the germline V gene. The CDR3 covers 14 residues.

In this sample, this clonotype turned up many times. The chain employs TRBV14 and TRBJ2-6; D remains ambiguous. Germline loops: CDR1 SGHDN, CDR2 FVKESK. The CDR3 contains 13 residues. The V gene lost 8 bases and the J gene lost 0 bases, with 5 bases spanning the gap. CDR3: CASGDSGANVLTF. The DNA of the CDR3 is TGTGCCAGCGGCGACTCTGGGGCCAACGTCCTGACTTTC.

In this sample, this clonotype turned up many times. This chain's CDR3 is CASEGEENTEAFF. CDR3 coding DNA: TGTGCCAGCGAAGGTGAAGAGAACACTGAAGCTTTCTTT. This chain uses TRBV2 with TRBJ1-1; D not resolved. The CDR3 extends over 13 amino acids. Trimming stripped 8 bases from V and 1 base from J, with 11 bases between. Germline loops: CDR1 SNHLY, CDR2 FYNNEI.

Many counts were recorded for this clonotype. V is TRBV7-2 and J is TRBJ1-3, with D perhaps matching TRBD1 (5 bases). The V and J ends lost 5 bases and 0 bases respectively, with 14 bases between them. CDR3 size: 16 residues. Germline CDR1 SGHTA, CDR2 FQGNSA. This chain's CDR3 is CASSPGLRDSGNTIYF. The CDR3 DNA reads TGTGCCAGCAGCCCGGGACTCCGTGACTCTGGAAACACCATATATTTT.

This clonotype was observed many times. The chain has TRBV7-2 and TRBJ2-7, with TRBD1 matching over 8 bases. After removal of 5 bases from V and 3 bases from J, the junction contained 15 bases not matched to a gene. CDR1 is SGHTA and CDR2 is FQGNSA in the germline V gene. The CDR3 spans 17 residues. This chain's CDR3 is CASSPSRGQADYYEQYF. CDR3 sequence (DNA): TGTGCCAGCAGCCCATCCAGGGGGCAGGCCGACTACTACGAGCAGTACTTC.

This clonotype was counted many times. This chain joins TRBV25-1 and TRBJ2-5; D ambiguous. There are 9 residues in the CDR3. Germline CDR1 is MGHDK and CDR2 is SYGVNS. V lost 8 bases and J 4 bases, leaving 2 bases between the germline ends. CDR3 sequence reads: CASGETQYF. Here the CDR3 DNA reads TGTGCCAGCGGAGAGACCCAGTACTTC.

This clonotype was seen at least ten times. The rearrangement links TRBV7-2 to TRBJ2-3; D not certain. In germline, CDR1 is SGHTA, CDR2 FQGNSA. V was shortened by 3 bases and J by 6 bases, with 13 bases between the two germline ends. The CDR3 is 14 residues long. CDR3 DNA sequence: TGTGCCAGCAGCTTCCGGGCTTCATCGGATACGCAGTATTTT. Its translation: CASSFRASSDTQYF.

In its sample, this clonotype was seen many times. This chain connects TRBV7-2 to TRBJ2-3, with D perhaps matching TRBD1 (5 bases). Germline CDR1 is SGHTA and CDR2 is FQGNSA. CDR3 length: 14 amino acids. Between the trimmed V and J ends, which lost 1 base and 6 bases, there was a span of 11 bases. The CDR3 is CASSLGYRPDTQYF. CDR3 nucleotide sequence: TGTGCCAGCAGCTTAGGATACAGGCCCGATACGCAGTATTTT.

This clonotype appeared many times. This chain joins TRBV7-2 and TRBJ2-3; D is unresolved. Trimming cost V 5 bases and J 7 bases, with 10 bases left between them. The V gene's germline CDR1 is SGHTA and CDR2 FQGNSA. This CDR3 has 12 residues. CDR3 loop: CASSRDTNTQYF. For the CDR3, the DNA is TGTGCCAGCAGCAGGGATACGAATACGCAGTATTTT. Full variable domain (outside the CDR3, taken from reference TRBV7-2 and TRBJ2-3): GAGVSQSPSNKVTEKGKDVELRCDPISGHTALYWYRQSLGQGLEFLIYFQGNSAPDKSGLPSDRFSAERTGGSVSTLTIQRTQQEDSAVYLCASSRDTNTQYFGPGTRLTVL.

V is TRBV7-2 and J is TRBJ1-2; D unclear. The germline V gene has CDR1 SGHTA and CDR2 FQGNSA. This CDR3 region has 13 residues. V lost 0 bases and J lost 8, with 10 bases in between. The CDR3 protein is CASSLAPTQGYTF. The CDR3 bases are TGTGCCAGCAGCTTAGCCCCGACTCAAGGCTACACCTTC.

This clonotype was counted many times. V gene TRBV7-2 combines with J gene TRBJ2-7, with D unclear. CDR3 length: 13 residues. CDR1 and CDR2 from the germline V gene are SGHTA and FQGNSA. V gave up 2 bases and J gave up 2 bases, with 7 bases separating them. CDR3 residues: CASSLNPAYEQYF. The CDR3 coding sequence is TGTGCCAGCAGCTTAAACCCAGCCTACGAGCAGTACTTC.

This clonotype was seen ten or more times. J is TRBJ1-5 and V is TRBV7-2; possibly TRBD1 for D (5 bases). Trimming took off 2 bases at V and 7 bases at J, with 12 bases between the two ends. Germline V gene lookup returns CDR1 SGHTA and CDR2 FQGNSA. This CDR3 is 14 amino acids long. CDR3 DNA sequence: TGTGCCAGCAGCTTAAGGGGAGGGGAACAGCCCCAGCATTTT. Translating it yields CASSLRGGEQPQHF.

As concerns this clonotype: Given a much more abundant clone one base away, this may be a read error. J is TRBJ2-1 and V is TRBV29-1; weak D call: TRBD2 (6 bases). CDR3 length: 13 amino acids. Looked up from germline, CDR1 is SQVTM and CDR2 is ANQGSEA. The CDR3 region is CSVIRDSPHEQSF. The DNA of the CDR3 is TGCAGCGTCATCCGGGACTCCCCGCATGAGCAGTCCTTC.

This clonotype was counted many times. V and J are TRBV6-8 and TRBJ2-7, with D unclear. The ends were cut back, 2 bases at V and 0 bases at J, with 14 bases in the middle. Germline V gene sequence: CDR1 MNHGY, CDR2 SAAAGT. This CDR3 has 16 residues. The CDR3 DNA follows: TGTGCCAGCAGTTACGGAGCCGGCAGATCCTCCTACGAGCAGTACTTC. It is translated as CASSYGAGRSSYEQYF.

This clonotype was recorded many times. The chain is built from TRBV7-2 and TRBJ2-1; 7 positions agree with TRBD2. Germline lookup yields CDR1 SGHTA and CDR2 FQGNSA. The CDR3 contains 14 residues. The V segment lost 4 bases and the J segment 7 bases; nucleotides outside the gene matches: 7. The chain's CDR3 is CASSSDFSGNEQFF. For the CDR3, the DNA is TGTGCCAGCAGCTCCGATTTTAGCGGGAATGAGCAGTTCTTC.